Listed here are 10 T cell receptor beta chains from one sample, sequenced in a study of blood T cell repertoires in COVID-19. Repertoires were generated with immunoSEQ multiplex PCR, while TCRdb's copy carries only in-frame clones and drops some. The data hold hundreds of thousands of clones, with roughly nine tenths observed a single time. The material sequenced was peripheral blood. The source is a man aged 35-49 years with acute or convalescent COVID-19.

This chain connects TRBV19 to TRBJ2-5, with 9 bases matching TRBD2. The length of the CDR3 is 18 residues. J lost 5 bases, V lost 4 bases, and 17 bases had no gene match. Germline assignment: CDR1 LNHDA and CDR2 SQIVND (reference sequence). For the CDR3, the DNA is TGTGCCAGTAGTACCCGGGCTAGCGGGATCCCTCGGGGGGAGACCCAGTACTTC. Protein product: CASSTRASGIPRGETQYF. Variable domain in full (rest from reference TRBV19 and TRBJ2-5): DGGITQSPKYLFRKEGQNVTLSCEQNLNHDAMYWYRQDPGQGLRLIYYSQIVNDFQKGDIAEGYSVSREKKESFPLTVTSAQKNPTAFYLCASSTRASGIPRGETQYFGPGTRLLVL.

The genes are TRBV10-3 and TRBJ2-7; the D is unclear. Per the germline V gene, CDR1 is ENHRY and CDR2 is SYGVKD. The CDR3 has 11 amino acids. V lost 5 bases and J lost 3, with 5 bases in between. The CDR3 DNA reads as TGTGCCATCAGTTCAGGCTACGAGCAGTACTTC. Protein sequence: CAISSGYEQYF.

The chain recombines TRBV10-3 with TRBJ1-3; 7 bases are shared with TRBD1. CDR3 length: 15 residues. V was pared by 2 bases and J by 1 base, with 2 bases of the junction left unmatched. Germline values: CDR1 ENHRY, CDR2 SYGVKD. The CDR3 sequence: CAISEGQASGNTIYF. The CDR3 DNA is TGTGCCATCAGTGAGGGACAGGCGTCTGGAAACACCATATATTTT.

CDR3 coding DNA: TGTGCCAGCAGGCAACAGGGGGCGCAGGACACCGGGGAGCTGTTTTTT. Translating it yields CASRQQGAQDTGELFF. This chain uses TRBV3-1 (or the pseudogene TRBV3-2) with TRBJ2-2; 9 nucleotides align to TRBD1. V gave up 6 bases and J gave up 3 bases; unmatched junction bases: 8. Germline-derived CDR1 and CDR2 are LGHDT and YNNKEL (reference sequence). The CDR3 runs 16 residues.

The V gene is TRBV4-2, the J gene TRBJ2-5, with a tentative D call TRBD2 (5 bases). This CDR3 is 14 amino acids long. Germline V CDR1 and CDR2: LGHNA, YNFKEQ. V shed 1 base and J shed 2 bases, with 8 bases lying between them. Written as DNA, the CDR3 is TGTGCCAGCAGCCAAGCTAGAGGGCAAGAGACCCAGTACTTC. Protein: CASSQARGQETQYF.

The chain links TRBV7-6 to TRBJ2-1, with D hard to call. Germline V gives CDR1 SGHVS, CDR2 FNYEAQ. The CDR3 totals 15 residues. Trimming cost V 5 bases and J 2 bases, with 13 bases left between them. The CDR3 reads CASSPTLSTYNEQFF. The CDR3 DNA reads TGTGCCAGCAGCCCGACTTTAAGTACCTACAATGAGCAGTTCTTC.

This chain uses TRBV27 with TRBJ2-7, with D perhaps matching TRBD1 (7 bases). This CDR3 contains 16 residues. The V gene lost 6 bases and the J gene lost 2 bases, with 20 bases spanning the gap. CDR1 is MNHEY and CDR2 is SMNVEV in the germline V gene (reference sequence). The CDR3: CASRGGRTGPPYEQYF. The CDR3 region has the DNA TGTGCCAGCAGGGGGGGCAGGACAGGCCCCCCCTACGAGCAGTACTTC.

This rearrangement joins TRBV4-1 to TRBJ1-4; D remains ambiguous. V was trimmed by 3 bases and J by 0 bases, leaving 5 bases between them. Germline V gives CDR1 MGHRA, CDR2 YSYEKL. The length of the CDR3 is 14 residues. The CDR3 region is CASSHGATNEKLFF. CDR3 coding DNA: TGCGCCAGCAGCCACGGAGCAACTAATGAAAAACTGTTTTTT.

J is TRBJ1-5 and V is TRBV19; TRBD1 might be the D (5 bases). Germline V gives CDR1 LNHDA, CDR2 SQIVND (reference sequence). V lost 0 bases to trimming and J lost 2 bases, with 11 bases between them. CDR3 length: 16 residues. This chain's CDR3 is CASSIEAGQGNQPQHF. Here the CDR3 DNA reads TGTGCCAGTAGTATAGAAGCAGGGCAAGGCAATCAGCCCCAGCATTTT.

Only one count was recorded for this clone. This sequence joins TRBV28 and TRBJ2-7, with 8 bases matching TRBD2. From germline, CDR1 is MDHEN and CDR2 SYDVKM. V trimming: 5 bases; J trimming: 2 bases; junction bases outside the gene matches: 11. This CDR3 spans 16 amino acids. The CDR3 loop is CASSNRGGLDPYEQYF. The CDR3 bases are TGTGCCAGCAGTAATCGGGGGGGTCTAGACCCCTACGAGCAGTACTTC.